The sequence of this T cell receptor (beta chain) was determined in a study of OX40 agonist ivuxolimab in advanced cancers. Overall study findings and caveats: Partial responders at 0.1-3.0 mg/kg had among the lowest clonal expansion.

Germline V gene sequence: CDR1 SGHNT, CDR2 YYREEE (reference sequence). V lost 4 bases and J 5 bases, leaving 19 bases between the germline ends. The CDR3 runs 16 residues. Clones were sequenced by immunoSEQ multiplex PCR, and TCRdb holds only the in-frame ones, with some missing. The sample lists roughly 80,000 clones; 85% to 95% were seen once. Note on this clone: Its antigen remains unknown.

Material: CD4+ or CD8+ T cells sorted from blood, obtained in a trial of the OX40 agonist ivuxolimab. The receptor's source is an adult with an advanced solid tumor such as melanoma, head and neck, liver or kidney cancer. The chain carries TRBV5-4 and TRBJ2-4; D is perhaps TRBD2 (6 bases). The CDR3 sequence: CASSGGTVVDQNIQYF. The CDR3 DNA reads TGTGCCAGCAGCGGAGGGACGGTGGTGGATCAAAACATTCAGTACTTC. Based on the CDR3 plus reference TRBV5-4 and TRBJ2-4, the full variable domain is ETGVTQSPTHLIKTRGQQVTLRCSSQSGHNTVSWYQQALGQGPQFIFQYYREEENGRGNFPPRFSGLQFPNYSSELNVNALELDDSALYLCASSGGTVVDQNIQYFGAGTRLSVL.